The 32 T cell receptor beta chains below come from one sample, sequenced in a study of T cell repertoires in cytomegalovirus infection. TCRdb re-called the reads through MiXCR, storing one row per CDR3 protein. The sample shows about 500,000 distinct CDR3 sequences, 25% to 35% of them seen only once. These receptors have no known antigen. Specimen: cultured PBMCs, collected from culture after CMV antigen stimulation. The receptor set was obtained from a human donor in good health (CMV status not recorded). Some clones in this sample may be carry-over from other donors' samples.

The chain has TRBV6-2 or TRBV6-3 and TRBJ1-5, with a tentative D call TRBD1 (6 bases). Germline V gives CDR1 MNHEY, CDR2 SVGEGT. The CDR3 runs to 16 residues. V lost 6 bases to trimming and J lost 1 base, with 16 bases between them. CDR3 residues: CASRDPGGPSNQPQHF. The CDR3 region has the DNA TGTGCCAGCAGGGACCCCGGGGGGCCAAGCAATCAGCCCCAGCATTTT.

This clonotype was seen a handful of times. This CDR3 is CASRPWSGASNNEQFF. CDR3 DNA sequence: TGTGCCAGCAGGCCGTGGTCGGGGGCCTCGAACAATGAGCAGTTCTTC. This chain connects TRBV6-1 to TRBJ2-1, with D perhaps TRBD1 or TRBD2 (6 bases each). The germline V and J ends were trimmed by 6 bases and 5 bases, with 20 bases remaining between them. Germline V gene lookup returns CDR1 MNHNS and CDR2 SASEGT. This CDR3 comprises 16 residues.

This chain connects TRBV20-1 to TRBJ2-1; 12 nucleotides align to TRBD2. Trimming at V came to 6 bases and at J to 5 bases, leaving 2 bases not matched to a gene. CDR3 length equals 13 residues. In germline, CDR1 is DFQATT, CDR2 SNEGSKA (reference sequence). CDR3: CSAGLAGNNEQFF. CDR3 sequence (DNA): TGCAGTGCCGGACTAGCGGGAAACAATGAGCAGTTCTTC.

This clonotype has a handful of counts. In DNA form, the CDR3 reads TGTGCCAGCAGTTTACCCAACTATAATTCACCCCTCCACTTT. Its protein is CASSLPNYNSPLHF. This rearrangement joins TRBV27 to TRBJ1-6; D unclear. CDR1 MNHEY and CDR2 SMNVEV come from the germline V gene (reference sequence). The CDR3 consists of 14 residues. Trimming took off 2 bases at V and 3 bases at J, with 5 bases between the two ends.

This clonotype was detected ten times or more. V gene TRBV7-2 combines with J gene TRBJ1-1, with TRBD1 matching over 9 bases. The CDR3 runs 14 residues. The ends lost 2 bases at V and 6 bases at J; junction bases unmatched: 4. Per germline, CDR1 SGHTA and CDR2 FQGNSA. CDR3 sequence: CASSLTGGGAEAFF. CDR3 sequence (DNA): TGTGCCAGCAGCTTAACAGGGGGCGGGGCTGAAGCTTTCTTT.

Here the CDR3 reads CASSRDSHNEQFF. CDR3 nucleotide sequence: TGTGCCAGCAGCCGGGACAGCCACAATGAGCAGTTCTTC. J is TRBJ2-1 and V is TRBV7-2, with 7 positions matching TRBD1. Trimming at V came to 5 bases and at J to 5 bases, leaving 3 bases not matched to a gene. The CDR3 runs 13 residues. CDR1 is SGHTA and CDR2 is FQGNSA in the germline V gene.

J is TRBJ2-3 and V is TRBV7-3, with D unresolved. The CDR3 contains 13 residues. Deletions cut 7 bases from V and 6 bases from J, with 14 bases between. Germline V gives CDR1 SGHTA, CDR2 FQGTGA. DNA of the CDR3: TGTGCCAGCAATGGGCAGCCCGGGGATACGCAGTATTTT. This codes for CASNGQPGDTQYF.

This clonotype was observed many times. The junction does not match germline at one end; this may be a read error. This chain connects TRBV7-7 to TRBJ2-5; possible D gene TRBD2, 6 bases. The CDR3 loop spans 15 amino acids. Germline V lookup: CDR1 SSHAT, CDR2 FNYEAQ (reference sequence). The CDR3 is CASSRAGGDQETQYF. CDR3 nucleotides: TGTGCTAGCAGCCGAGCGGGTGGAGACCAAGAGACCCAGTACTTC.

Only one count was recorded for this clonotype. The chain links TRBV12-3 or TRBV12-4 to TRBJ1-2; D is uncertain. V dropped 5 bases and J dropped 7 bases, with 14 bases sitting between them. The CDR3 covers 13 residues. The CDR3 region has the DNA TGTGCCAGCAGTCCCGGATGGCCGGGTGGCTACACCTTC. This encodes CASSPGWPGGYTF.

This clonotype has a single count. The CDR3 spells CSARGTSGSRETQYF. The CDR3 region has the DNA TGCAGTGCTAGGGGGACTAGCGGGAGCCGGGAGACCCAGTACTTC. This chain joins TRBV20-1 and TRBJ2-5; 14 bases match TRBD2. The CDR3 is made up of 15 amino acids. J lost 5 bases, V lost 3 bases, and 5 bases had no gene match. CDR1 is DFQATT and CDR2 is SNEGSKA in the germline V gene (reference sequence).

This sequence joins TRBV20-1 and TRBJ1-5; a weak D match, TRBD1 (5 bases). Between the trimmed V and J ends, which lost 0 bases and 3 bases, there was a span of 9 bases. Germline V gives CDR1 DFQATT, CDR2 SNEGSKA (reference sequence). The CDR3 consists of 14 residues. CDR3 coding DNA: TGCAGTGCTAGAGATCCGGGGCCCAATCAGCCCCAGCATTTT. This codes for CSARDPGPNQPQHF.

V gene TRBV28 combines with J gene TRBJ2-3; a possible D gene is TRBD2 (5 bases). The germline V gene has CDR1 MDHEN and CDR2 SYDVKM. Trimming shortened V by 6 bases and J by 3 bases, and 13 bases separated the two germline ends. This CDR3 has 14 residues. The CDR3 DNA reads TGTGCCAGCAGATGGGGAGTTGGGACAGATACGCAGTATTTT. Amino acids: CASRWGVGTDTQYF.

The V and J genes are TRBV7-2 and TRBJ1-1, with D maybe TRBD1 (6 bases). Looked up from germline, CDR1 is SGHTA and CDR2 is FQGNSA. The CDR3 loop spans 14 amino acids. V lost 3 bases, J lost 4 bases, and 12 bases lay in between. Here the CDR3 DNA reads TGTGCCAGCAGCTTTAGCAGGGGTGGCACTGAAGCTTTCTTT. Encoded protein: CASSFSRGGTEAFF. Supplemented by reference TRBV7-2 and TRBJ1-1, the full variable domain reads GAGVSQSPSNKVTEKGKDVELRCDPISGHTALYWYRQSLGQGLEFLIYFQGNSAPDKSGLPSDRFSAERTGGSVSTLTIQRTQQEDSAVYLCASSFSRGGTEAFFGQGTRLTVV.

This clonotype has only a few counts. The genes are TRBV7-2 and TRBJ2-5; 7 bases fit TRBD1. Germline loops: CDR1 SGHTA, CDR2 FQGNSA. The length of the CDR3 is 13 residues. V gave up 7 bases and J gave up 4 bases; unmatched junction bases: 6. DNA for the CDR3: TGTGCCAGCACCCGGGACAGTCGAGAGACCCAGTACTTC. Translation gives CASTRDSRETQYF. The variable domain in full, with the rest retrieved from reference TRBV7-2 and TRBJ2-5, is GAGVSQSPSNKVTEKGKDVELRCDPISGHTALYWYRQSLGQGLEFLIYFQGNSAPDKSGLPSDRFSAERTGGSVSTLTIQRTQQEDSAVYLCASTRDSRETQYFGPGTRLLVL.

The genes are TRBV11-2 and TRBJ2-3; 15 nucleotides agree with TRBD2. This CDR3 comprises 18 residues. J gave up 1 base and V 8 bases, and 10 bases lay outside the gene matches. Germline loops: CDR1 SGHAT, CDR2 FQNNGV. As DNA, the CDR3 is TGTGCCAGCGGAATCGGACTAGCGGGAGGGCCTGGCACAGATACGCAGTATTTT. Amino acid sequence: CASGIGLAGGPGTDTQYF.

The table lists this clonotype with many counts. This chain uses TRBV7-2 with TRBJ2-1, with D tentatively TRBD2 (6 bases). The CDR3 length is 15 residues. Trimming pared 2 bases from V and 4 bases from J, leaving 12 bases between. Germline V gives CDR1 SGHTA, CDR2 FQGNSA. In nucleotides, the CDR3 is TGTGCCAGCAGCTTAAGTAGCGGAGGTTACAATGAGCAGTTCTTC. Translation gives CASSLSSGGYNEQFF.

The rearrangement uses TRBV7-2 and TRBJ2-1; TRBD1 is a possible D gene (5 bases). V lost 3 bases and J lost 5, with 11 bases in between. The V gene's germline CDR1 is SGHTA and CDR2 FQGNSA. This CDR3 is built from 14 residues. The CDR3 protein is CASSFRPDNNEQFF. In nucleotides, the CDR3 is TGTGCCAGCAGCTTTCGTCCGGACAACAATGAGCAGTTCTTC.

This chain joins TRBV15 and TRBJ2-7, with 7 bases lining up with TRBD1. V lost 4 bases and J lost 2; bases outside the gene matches: 5. The CDR3 runs 14 residues. Germline V gene sequence: CDR1 LNHNV, CDR2 YYDKDF (reference sequence). The DNA for the CDR3 is TGTGCCACCAGCAAGGGGACAGCAACCTACGAGCAGTACTTC. The encoded protein is CATSKGTATYEQYF.

The sample holds a few counts of this clonotype. The genes are TRBV12-3 or TRBV12-4 and TRBJ2-2, with TRBD2 identical over 11 bases. V lost 2 bases, J lost 6 bases, and 2 bases stayed unmatched. The CDR3 is 15 amino acids. The CDR3 protein is CASSLRSGGAGELFF. DNA for the CDR3: TGTGCCAGCAGTTTACGTAGCGGGGGGGCCGGGGAGCTGTTTTTT.

V is TRBV7-2 and J is TRBJ2-2, with 10 bases that match TRBD1. The V segment lost 5 bases and the J segment 7 bases; nucleotides outside the gene matches: 4. Germline CDR1 reads SGHTA; CDR2 reads FQGNSA. This CDR3 has 14 residues. CDR3 coding DNA: TGTGCCAGCAGCCGACAGGGGGCCGACGGGGAGCTGTTTTTT. As protein: CASSRQGADGELFF.

This clonotype occurred a few times. One junction end disagrees with the germline gene, perhaps due to a read error. The chain employs TRBV4-1 and TRBJ2-1; perhaps TRBD2 as D (6 bases). This CDR3 has 14 amino acids. Germline CDR1 MGHRA, CDR2 YSYEKL. In DNA, the CDR3 is TGTGCCAGCAGCCAAGATGGCCGGGGGAGGGAGCAGTTCTTC. Amino acid sequence: CASSQDGRGREQFF.

In DNA, the CDR3 is TGCAGTGCTAGACCCCCTCGGGGCAGGCTAAGCACAGATACGCAGTATTTT. It translates to CSARPPRGRLSTDTQYF. The V gene is TRBV20-1, the J gene TRBJ2-3, with D perhaps given as TRBD1 or TRBD2 (5 bases each). V was cut by 2 bases and J by 0 bases, with 18 bases left in between. This CDR3 comprises 17 residues. Germline-derived CDR1 and CDR2 are DFQATT and SNEGSKA (reference sequence).

The V gene is TRBV20-1, the J gene TRBJ2-3; tentative D call: TRBD1 (6 bases). Germline V gene data show CDR1 as DFQATT and CDR2 as SNEGSKA (reference sequence). This CDR3 has 15 amino acids. This CDR3 reads CSVGPGRGGTDTQYF. CDR3 DNA: TGCAGCGTAGGTCCGGGCAGGGGCGGCACAGATACGCAGTATTTT.

This sequence joins TRBV11-2 and TRBJ2-7; D call uncertain. The V gene lost 1 base and the J gene lost 2 bases, with 12 bases spanning the gap. Germline V gene lookup returns CDR1 SGHAT and CDR2 FQNNGV. The CDR3 sequence is 15 residues long. CDR3 region: CASSLATAQTYEQYF. The CDR3 region has the DNA TGTGCCAGCAGCTTAGCCACGGCCCAAACCTACGAGCAGTACTTC.

The J gene is TRBJ1-4, the V gene TRBV11-3; unclear D gene. This CDR3 has 15 amino acids. Germline assignment: CDR1 SGHNT and CDR2 YENEEA. Trimming removed 1 base at V and 0 bases at J, with 6 bases between. The CDR3 spells CASSLGFATNEKLFF. The CDR3 DNA sequence: TGTGCCAGCAGCTTAGGATTTGCAACTAATGAAAAACTGTTTTTT. Full variable domain (rest looked up from reference TRBV11-3 and TRBJ1-4): EAGVVQSPRYKIIEKKQPVAFWCNPISGHNTLYWYLQNLGQGPELLIRYENEEAVDDSQLPKDRFSAERLKGVDSTLKIQPAELGDSAVYLCASSLGFATNEKLFFGSGTQLSVL.

This chain uses TRBV6-8 with TRBJ2-7; 12 bases agree with TRBD2. The CDR3 loop spans 14 amino acids. In germline, CDR1 is MNHGY, CDR2 SAAAGT. The V gene end was trimmed by 6 bases and the J gene end by 7 bases; junction bases not matched to a gene: 7. In DNA, the CDR3 is TGTGCCAGCAGCGGACTAGCGGGATTGGCAGAGCAGTACTTC. Translation: CASSGLAGLAEQYF.

J is TRBJ2-3 and V is TRBV19; possibly TRBD1 for D (6 bases). The ends were cut back, 5 bases at V and 6 bases at J, with 18 bases in the middle. The CDR3 contains 15 residues. CDR1 is LNHDA and CDR2 is SQIVND in the germline V gene (reference sequence). The CDR3, as DNA: TGTGCCAGTAGTTTCCGTGCAGGGGCTTACGATACGCAGTATTTT. Its translation is CASSFRAGAYDTQYF. The entire variable domain, with the rest obtained from reference TRBV19 and TRBJ2-3, is as follows: DGGITQSPKYLFRKEGQNVTLSCEQNLNHDAMYWYRQDPGQGLRLIYYSQIVNDFQKGDIAEGYSVSREKKESFPLTVTSAQKNPTAFYLCASSFRAGAYDTQYFGPGTRLTVL.

The chain recombines TRBV7-9 with TRBJ2-1; D might be TRBD1 or TRBD2, each matching 6 bases. The CDR3 sequence is 15 residues long. V lost 3 bases and J lost 5, with 14 bases in between. Germline V gene lookup returns CDR1 SEHNR and CDR2 FQNEAQ (reference sequence). CDR3 nucleotides: TGTGCCAGCAGCTTGGAGGAGGGACACAACAATGAGCAGTTCTTC. Residues: CASSLEEGHNNEQFF.

CDR3 sequence (DNA): TGCAGTGCTAGGCGGCCAAGACTAGCGGGAGCTACAGATACGCAGTATTTT. Protein product: CSARRPRLAGATDTQYF. The chain uses TRBV20-1 and TRBJ2-3; TRBD2 aligns across 12 bases. This CDR3 region has 17 residues. Germline V gene data show CDR1 as DFQATT and CDR2 as SNEGSKA (reference sequence). V was clipped by 3 bases and J by 3 bases; unmatched bases: 10.

Concerning this clonotype: At one end the junction does not follow the germline gene, possibly because of a read error. The gene calls are TRBV10-3 and TRBJ2-3; D perhaps matches TRBD2 (6 bases). The CDR3 contains 15 residues. Germline CDR1 ENHRY, CDR2 SYGVKD. The chain's CDR3 is CDISETGGSPDTQYF. The CDR3 region has the DNA TGTGACATCAGTGAAACCGGAGGGTCCCCAGATACGCAGTATTTT.

This clonotype was counted a single time. CDR3 in DNA: TGTGCCATCAGCCCGGACAGGGTGCAGCAGCCCCAGCATTTT. This gives the protein CAISPDRVQQPQHF. V and J are TRBV10-3 and TRBJ1-5, with 8 bases aligning to TRBD1. V lost 6 bases, J lost 7 bases, and 8 bases stayed unmatched. The CDR3 contains 14 residues. Per the germline V gene, CDR1 is ENHRY and CDR2 is SYGVKD.

The sample holds a few counts of this clonotype. V gene TRBV7-2 combines with J gene TRBJ2-3; D may be TRBD1 (6 bases). CDR3 size: 14 residues. The V end was cut by 5 bases, the J end by 0 bases, with 9 bases between. Germline CDR1 is SGHTA and CDR2 is FQGNSA. CDR3 sequence (DNA): TGTGCCAGCAGCCAGGGACACAGCACAGATACGCAGTATTTT. Amino acid sequence: CASSQGHSTDTQYF.